This T cell receptor (beta chain) was identified in a study of PD-1 blockade in classical Hodgkin lymphoma. Study-level points and caveats: Possibly reflecting disease activity or prior therapy, repertoire differences have causes that remain undefined. Relative to healthy donors, newly diagnosed patients reportedly had lower baseline TCR diversity, which was reported as lower still in relapsed/refractory patients.

The CDR3 loop spans 12 amino acids. The germline gives CDR1 SGHDT, CDR2 YYEEEE. Trimming cost V 4 bases and J 6 bases, with 10 bases left between them. TCRdb's table, derived via immunoSEQ multiplex PCR, lists solely in-frame clones and lacks some. The table has tens of thousands of clones, 94% seen once. Time point specified: newly diagnosed, previously untreated cHL patient sample. Newly diagnosed, untreated classical Hodgkin lymphoma PBMCs served as comparison. To note about this clone: Its specificity is not known.

This chain uses TRBV5-6 with TRBJ1-1; tentatively, D is TRBD1 (5 bases). The TCR originated in a human donor with classical Hodgkin lymphoma. Input material: peripheral blood mononuclear cells (PBMCs). CDR3 coding DNA: TGTGCCAGCAGCGCGACAGTGGCTGAAGCTTTCTTT. Translated: CASSATVAEAFF.